This TCR beta chain was sequenced in a study of shared clonotypes between healthy human individuals. The CDR3 covers 15 residues. J gave up 1 base and V 0 bases, and 2 bases lay outside the gene matches. CDR1 and CDR2 from the germline V gene are SGHRS and YFSETQ. Clones were read by immunoSEQ multiplex PCR, and TCRdb kept only the in-frame ones, dropping some. The table lists some 550,000 clones, almost 97% of them singletons. On this clone itself: Other DNA sequences within the sample encode an identical CDR3.

Sequencing was done on a sample of naive CD4+ T cells sorted from blood. Noted subset: CD45RA+ positively selected. This TCR was recovered from a young woman in good health. This chain uses TRBV5-1 with TRBJ1-1; 8 nucleotides agree with TRBD1. Here the CDR3 DNA reads TGCGCCAGCAGCTTGGCCGGGACAGGGAACACTGAAGCTTTCTTT. Translation: CASSLAGTGNTEAFF.